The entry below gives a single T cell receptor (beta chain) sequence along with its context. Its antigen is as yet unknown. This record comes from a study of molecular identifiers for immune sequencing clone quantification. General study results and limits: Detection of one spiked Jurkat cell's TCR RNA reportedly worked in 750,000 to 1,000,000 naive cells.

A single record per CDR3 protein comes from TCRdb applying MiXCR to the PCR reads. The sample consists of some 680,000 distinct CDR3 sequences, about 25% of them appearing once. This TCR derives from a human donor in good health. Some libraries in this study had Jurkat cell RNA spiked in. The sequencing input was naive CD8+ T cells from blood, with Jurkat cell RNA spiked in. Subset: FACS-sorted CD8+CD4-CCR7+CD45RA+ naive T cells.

The CDR3 DNA sequence: TGTGCCACCAGCAGTGGCAGGCATTCCTACAATGAGCAGTTCTTC. Translation gives CATSSGRHSYNEQFF. V and J are TRBV15 and TRBJ2-1; D is uncertain. The V gene lost 3 bases and the J gene lost 1 base, with 10 bases spanning the gap. The CDR3 length is 15 residues. CDR1 is LNHNV, CDR2 YYDKDF, per germline (reference sequence).